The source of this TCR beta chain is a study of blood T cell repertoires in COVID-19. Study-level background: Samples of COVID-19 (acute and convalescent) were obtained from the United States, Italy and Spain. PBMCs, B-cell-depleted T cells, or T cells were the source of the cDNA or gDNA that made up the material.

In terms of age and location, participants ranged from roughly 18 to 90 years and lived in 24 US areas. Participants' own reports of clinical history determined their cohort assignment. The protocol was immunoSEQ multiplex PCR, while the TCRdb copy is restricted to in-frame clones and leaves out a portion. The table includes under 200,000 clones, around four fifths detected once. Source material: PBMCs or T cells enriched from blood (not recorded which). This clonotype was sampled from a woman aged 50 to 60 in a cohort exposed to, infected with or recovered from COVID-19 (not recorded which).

CDR3 bases: TGTGCCAGCAGTGGGGAAGGGCAGGGAAGATTGAACACTGAAGCTTTCTTT. It specifies CASSGEGQGRLNTEAFF. The chain recombines TRBV25-1 with TRBJ1-1; a weak D match, TRBD1 (5 bases). The CDR3 has 17 amino acids. The ends were cut back, 4 bases at V and 0 bases at J, with 18 bases in the middle. Per the germline V gene, CDR1 is MGHDK and CDR2 is SYGVNS. Drawing the rest from reference TRBV25-1 and TRBJ1-1, the complete variable domain is EADIYQTPRYLVIGTGKKITLECSQTMGHDKMYWYQQDPGMELHLIHYSYGVNSTEKGDLSSESTVSRIRTEHFPLTLESARPSHTSQYLCASSGEGQGRLNTEAFFGQGTRLTVV.